The next 17 T cell receptor beta chains were all read from a single sample in a study of cytomegalovirus exposure and HLA in healthy donors (dated by TCRdb to between 2016 and 2019). Library generation was performed with the immunoSEQ multiplex PCR assay. For the multiplex PCR, a mixture combining 60 forward primers for TCR Vbeta segments and 13 reverse primers for TCR Jbeta segments was used. Imported from immuneACCESS, the table was reduced by TCRdb to in-frame sequences with V and J called. These copies leave out some clones; in studies compared against another copy, an unresolved V gene accounts for under half, and the cause of the remainder is not known. The sample table holds approximately 100,000 clones, of which approximately 79% were seen once. Approximately 1.8% of the sample comes from the top ten. Sequenced input: PBMCs. Receptors were obtained from a male donor in good health and CMV-seronegative.

The rearrangement uses TRBV7-9 and TRBJ1-2, with TRBD1 matching 7 bases. CDR1 is SEHNR and CDR2 is FQNEAQ in the germline V gene (reference sequence). V shed 5 bases, J shed 8 bases, and the junction held 23 bases outside the gene matches. The CDR3 covers 18 residues. DNA for the CDR3: TGTGCCAGCAGCCCACCGGGCTGGGGGCCTTTGGACAGGTCAGGCTACACCTTC. The encoded protein is CASSPPGWGPLDRSGYTF. Variable domain in full (rest from reference TRBV7-9 and TRBJ1-2): DTGVSQNPRHKITKRGQNVTFRCDPISEHNRLYWYRQTLGQGPEFLTYFQNEAQLEKSRLLSDRFSAERPKGSFSTLEIQRTEQGDSAMYLCASSPPGWGPLDRSGYTFGSGTRLTVV.

This rearrangement joins TRBV6-5 to TRBJ2-7, with unresolved D. Trimming cost V 6 bases and J 0 bases, with 15 bases left between them. This CDR3 has 15 residues. Per the germline V gene, CDR1 is MNHEY and CDR2 is SVGAGI. The CDR3 protein is CASRAGGGYSYEQYF. The CDR3 bases are TGTGCCAGCAGAGCTGGCGGCGGATACTCCTACGAGCAGTACTTC.

This clone was seen more than once but under ten times. The V call is TRBV5-1, the J call TRBJ2-5, with 9 positions matching TRBD2. From germline, CDR1 is SGHRS and CDR2 YFSETQ. CDR3 length equals 15 residues. V gave up 3 bases and J gave up 1 base; unmatched junction bases: 4. The CDR3 sequence is CASSYTSGRQETQYF. The CDR3 region has the DNA TGCGCCAGCAGCTACACTAGCGGGCGCCAAGAGACCCAGTACTTC.

Remarks on this clone: At one of its ends the junction is not consistent with the germline gene, which may arise from a read error. The chain uses TRBV18 and TRBJ2-3; TRBD1 agrees at 7 bases. CDR1 is KGHSH and CDR2 is LQKENI in the germline V gene. The CDR3 sequence is 16 residues long. The CDR3 nucleotides are TGTGCCAGCTCGCCACGGGACAGTCGAAGCACAGATACGCAGTATTTT. Its translation is CASSPRDSRSTDTQYF.

The rearrangement uses TRBV11-3 and TRBJ2-7; weak D call: TRBD2 (5 bases). CDR3 length: 13 amino acids. CDR1 and CDR2 from the germline V gene are SGHNT and YENEEA. The V end lost 4 bases, the J end lost 6 bases, and 13 bases lay between the germline ends. CDR3 DNA: TGTGCCAGCAGCTCGGGGAGTCCTAGCGAGCAGTACTTC. Protein product: CASSSGSPSEQYF.

The chain employs TRBV19 and TRBJ2-1; 10 bases match TRBD2. Germline-derived CDR1 and CDR2 are LNHDA and SQIVND (reference sequence). After removal of 4 bases from V and 7 bases from J, the junction contained 13 bases not matched to a gene. CDR3 size: 17 residues. The CDR3 DNA follows: TGTGCCAGTAGTAGATCATCCGGGACTAGCGAGGTGAATGAGCAGTTCTTC. Its translation: CASSRSSGTSEVNEQFF.

The chain carries TRBV28 and TRBJ1-4; TRBD1 matches 10 bases. This CDR3 is built from 16 residues. Losses at the gene ends were 4 bases for V and 2 bases for J; bases not matched to a gene: 4. The germline V gene encodes CDR1 MDHEN and CDR2 SYDVKM. CDR3 loop: CASSSLTGGTNEKLFF. The CDR3 nucleotides are TGTGCCAGCAGTTCCCTGACAGGGGGCACTAATGAAAAACTGTTTTTT.

This clone has just a few counts. This rearrangement joins TRBV27 to TRBJ1-2, with a tentative D call TRBD1 (6 bases). V gave up 5 bases and J gave up 1 base, with 23 bases separating them. CDR3 size: 18 residues. Germline CDR1 and CDR2: MNHEY and SMNVEV (reference sequence). The CDR3 sequence is CASSATNMTGWLNYGYTF. The CDR3 nucleotides read TGTGCCAGCAGTGCTACCAACATGACAGGTTGGCTTAACTATGGCTACACCTTC.

J is TRBJ2-1 and V is TRBV7-3; the D gene is possibly TRBD2 (5 bases). The CDR3 covers 12 residues. From germline, CDR1 is SGHTA and CDR2 FQGTGA. Trimming took off 5 bases at V and 10 bases at J, with 12 bases between the two ends. The CDR3, as DNA: TGTGCCAGCAGCCTATCTCGAGGGGAGCAGTTCTTC. Translating it yields CASSLSRGEQFF.

The gene calls are TRBV9 and TRBJ2-2, with D possibly matching TRBD1 (6 bases). Germline V gene lookup returns CDR1 SGDLS and CDR2 YYNGEE. The CDR3 spans 15 residues. V lost 0 bases to trimming and J lost 6 bases, with 12 bases between them. The CDR3 reads CASSVAQGWAGELFF. CDR3 coding DNA: TGTGCCAGCAGCGTAGCCCAGGGGTGGGCCGGGGAGCTGTTTTTT.

This clone was recorded once. V gene TRBV5-4 combines with J gene TRBJ2-5, with 10 nucleotides matching TRBD1. Per the germline V gene, CDR1 is SGHNT and CDR2 is YYREEE (reference sequence). V was pared by 0 bases and J by 4 bases, with 6 bases of the junction left unmatched. The CDR3 extends over 16 amino acids. The CDR3 sequence: CASSLGGQGVGETQYF. The CDR3 bases are TGTGCCAGCAGCTTGGGCGGACAGGGGGTGGGAGAGACCCAGTACTTC.

In its sample, this clone was seen a few times. This rearrangement joins TRBV6-4 to TRBJ2-3; 7 nucleotides agree with TRBD2. Germline V gives CDR1 MRHNA, CDR2 SNTAGT. The CDR3 runs to 15 residues. J lost 0 bases, V lost 5 bases, and 5 bases had no gene match. The CDR3 spells CASSPLAGSTDTQYF. CDR3 nucleotide sequence: TGTGCCAGCAGTCCCTTAGCGGGCAGCACAGATACGCAGTATTTT.

This clone was counted a single time. The chain recombines TRBV12-5 with TRBJ2-1; 9 nucleotides line up with TRBD2. Germline V CDR1 and CDR2: LGHNT, FRNRAP. The CDR3 is 17 residues long. Trimming took 3 bases from V and 9 from J; bases not matched to a gene: 15. CDR3 protein: CASGFQVLSGSDSEQFF. The CDR3, as DNA: TGTGCTAGTGGTTTCCAGGTCCTTAGCGGGAGTGACAGTGAGCAGTTCTTC.

V is TRBV28 and J is TRBJ2-7; 8 nucleotides align to TRBD1. Germline V gene lookup returns CDR1 MDHEN and CDR2 SYDVKM. This CDR3 comprises 13 residues. The ends lost 9 bases at V and 3 bases at J; junction bases unmatched: 7. Here the CDR3 reads CASRSGGLYEQYF. In nucleotides, the CDR3 is TGTGCCAGTCGATCAGGGGGCCTCTACGAGCAGTACTTC.

The chain joins TRBV9 to TRBJ2-7, with 10 bases identical to TRBD1. The CDR3 runs 15 residues. Per the germline V gene, CDR1 is SGDLS and CDR2 is YYNGEE. V lost 0 bases to trimming and J lost 2 bases; unmatched junction nucleotides: 2. CDR3 sequence reads: CASSVAGQGAYEQYF. In nucleotides, the CDR3 is TGTGCCAGCAGCGTAGCCGGACAGGGGGCCTACGAGCAGTACTTC.

The genes are TRBV7-3 and TRBJ2-2; 7 positions match TRBD2. In germline, CDR1 is SGHTA, CDR2 FQGTGA. The CDR3 extends over 19 amino acids. V trimming: 5 bases; J trimming: 6 bases; junction bases outside the gene matches: 21. In DNA, the CDR3 is TGTGCCAGCAGCCCCACCGACATGGCGGGAGACTTGGGCGCCGGGGAGCTGTTTTTT. Translated: CASSPTDMAGDLGAGELFF.

Only a few counts were recorded for this clone. The chain combines TRBV4-3 with TRBJ2-3, with 12 bases identical to TRBD2. Germline V lookup: CDR1 LGHNA, CDR2 YSLEER. With V trimmed by 1 base and J by 2 bases, 7 bases remained unmatched. The CDR3 covers 18 residues. The CDR3 DNA sequence: TGCGCCAGCAGCCAAGTCGGACTAGCGGGACCGAACACAGATACGCAGTATTTT. Translated, it gives CASSQVGLAGPNTDTQYF.